This T cell receptor beta chain was identified in a study of blood T cell repertoires in COVID-19. At the level of the study: Samples taken during acute and convalescent COVID-19 were collected in the United States, Italy and Spain.

In the source study's methods: Reference gene primer amplification gave estimated nucleated cell counts. Produced via immunoSEQ multiplex PCR; TCRdb's table is partial and in-frame only. From that table come the V and J calls and clone size; the DNA was used to work out D and trimming. The sample holds about 100,000 clones, 80% to 90% seen once. This clone was picked up a small number of times. This clonotype originated in a human donor in a cohort sampled during active COVID-19. The sequenced sample was peripheral blood.

CDR3 nucleotide sequence: TGTGCCAGCAGACTTACGTGGAACACTGAAGCTTTCTTT. It codes for CASRLTWNTEAFF. The V and J genes are TRBV11-2 and TRBJ1-1; the D is unclear. Trimming left V 6 bases short and J 1 base short, with 9 bases between. Germline V CDR1 and CDR2: SGHAT, FQNNGV. The CDR3 is 13 residues long.